This T cell receptor beta chain was identified in a study of blood T cell repertoires in COVID-19. Study-wide background: Spain, Italy and the United States supplied samples that represented acute and convalescent COVID-19. PBMCs, B-cell-depleted T cells, or T cells were the source of the cDNA or gDNA that made up the material.

Per the original methods: Amplified reference gene primers provided the basis for estimating nucleated cell counts. Only in-frame clones appear in the TCRdb table, and some are missing; sequencing was by immunoSEQ multiplex PCR. The V and J calls and clone size come from that table; D and trimming were worked out from the DNA. The sample yields 55,000 to 80,000 clones, over 80% seen once. Germline loops: CDR1 SGDLS, CDR2 YYNGEE. With 4 bases clipped from V and 7 bases from J, the junction kept 6 bases outside the gene matches. The CDR3 runs to 15 residues. Source material: peripheral blood. The sequence came from a woman aged 80 or over with acute or convalescent COVID-19. This chain connects TRBV9 to TRBJ2-1; the match to TRBD2 covers 12 bases. This CDR3 is CASSPRLAGENEQFF. CDR3 bases: TGTGCCAGCAGCCCACGACTAGCGGGAGAAAATGAGCAGTTCTTC.